This T cell receptor beta chain appears in the sequencing data of a study of beta chain features in type 1 diabetes. Points from the study as a whole: Insertion counts at VDJ junctions were lower in type 1 diabetes patients, who also showed more deletions there. Naive, central memory and regulatory TCRB repertoires appeared more similar among patients than healthy donors.

Regarding this clone: Its antigen remains unidentified.

V dropped 4 bases and J dropped 8; count of bases not matched to a gene: 5. This CDR3 is built from 13 residues. Germline CDR1 is SNHLY and CDR2 is FYNNEI. CD4+ naive, central memory, regulatory and stem cell-like memory cells were sorted via CD45RO/CCR7/CD25/CD127/CD95/CD27. Expressed TCRB transcripts were sequenced after all isolated RNA was converted to cDNA. The read count averaged approximately 4 million across naive, central memory and regulatory T cell samples. Some clones are missing from TCRdb's copy, which holds only in-frame ones; the method was immunoSEQ multiplex PCR. The table lists a few hundred thousand clones, around 13% of them singletons, with roughly 0.033% in the top ten.

The receptor's source is a man between 25 and 39 years old in good health. The genes are TRBV2 and TRBJ2-1; 7 nucleotides match TRBD2. The sample consisted of naive CD4+ T cells from blood. CDR3 sequence: CASSVRTRDEQFF. The CDR3 region has the DNA TGTGCCAGCAGTGTGCGGACTAGAGATGAGCAGTTCTTC.